These 30 T cell receptor beta chains came from one sample sequenced in a study of T cell repertoires in ileal Crohn's disease. The assay was immunoSEQ multiplex PCR, and TCRdb's table has in-frame clones only and misses some. The data contain some 16,000 clones, about 92% of them seen just once; the ten biggest clones take up roughly 7%. As for time point: inflamed ileum from the surgical specimen. Sequenced material: ileal tissue. These receptor sequences come from an adult with Crohn's disease.

The gene calls are TRBV28 and TRBJ2-5, with a tentative D call TRBD1 (5 bases). Trimming cost V 8 bases and J 4 bases, with 17 bases left between them. Germline assignment: CDR1 MDHEN and CDR2 SYDVKM. CDR3 length: 14 residues. CDR3 amino acids: CASAKVLGRETQYF. The CDR3 DNA reads as TGTGCCAGCGCCAAGGTTTTGGGGCGAGAGACCCAGTACTTC.

The V gene is TRBV7-9, the J gene TRBJ1-5, with TRBD1 matching over 10 bases. V was pared by 4 bases and J by 1 base, with 1 base of the junction left unmatched. The CDR3 is made up of 15 amino acids. Looked up from germline, CDR1 is SEHNR and CDR2 is FQNEAQ (reference sequence). CDR3 DNA sequence: TGTGCCAGCAGCTCGGACAGGGGGAGCAATCAGCCCCAGCATTTT. As protein: CASSSDRGSNQPQHF.

The genes are TRBV5-5 and TRBJ1-2; D may be TRBD1 (5 bases). V was clipped by 4 bases and J by 6 bases, with 19 bases between them. CDR1 and CDR2 from the germline V gene are SGHKS and YYEKEE (reference sequence). The CDR3 runs 15 residues. The CDR3 sequence: CASSIILSGFHGYTF. The CDR3 DNA reads as TGTGCCAGCAGCATAATCCTATCAGGGTTTCATGGCTACACCTTC. Full variable domain (outside the CDR3, taken from reference TRBV5-5 and TRBJ1-2): DAGVTQSPTHLIKTRGQQVTLRCSPISGHKSVSWYQQVLGQGPQFIFQYYEKEERGRGNFPDRFSARQFPNYSSELNVNALLLGDSALYLCASSIILSGFHGYTFGSGTRLTVV.

The V and J genes are TRBV18 and TRBJ1-5, with D perhaps matching TRBD1 (5 bases). V was shortened by 3 bases and J by 4 bases, with 13 bases between the two germline ends. The CDR3 extends over 15 amino acids. From germline, CDR1 is KGHSH and CDR2 LQKENI. The CDR3 DNA sequence: TGTGCCAGCTCACCTCCGCCAGGGTGGAATCAGCCCCAGCATTTT. It encodes CASSPPPGWNQPQHF.

The chain carries TRBV2 and TRBJ1-1, with 8 nucleotides matching TRBD1. The CDR3 totals 13 residues. In germline, CDR1 is SNHLY, CDR2 FYNNEI. Trimming took 9 bases from V and 1 from J; bases not matched to a gene: 4. CDR3 sequence reads: CARRQGRNTEAFF. For the CDR3, the DNA is TGTGCCAGGAGACAGGGGCGGAACACTGAAGCTTTCTTT.

This clone occurred once. The chain employs TRBV28 and TRBJ1-2; TRBD1 aligns across 9 bases. Trimming at V came to 6 bases and at J to 8 bases, leaving 4 bases not matched to a gene. The CDR3 is made up of 12 amino acids. CDR1 is MDHEN and CDR2 is SYDVKM in the germline V gene. CDR3 loop: CASRTGGGGYTF. The CDR3 nucleotides read TGTGCCAGCAGGACAGGGGGTGGAGGCTACACCTTC.

J is TRBJ2-1 and V is TRBV7-2; D might be TRBD1 (5 bases). Germline CDR1 reads SGHTA; CDR2 reads FQGNSA. V was pared by 5 bases and J by 6 bases, with 14 bases between. The CDR3 totals 14 residues. CDR3 in DNA: TGTGCCAGCAGCCAGGGCCCGGCTGGCAATGAGCAGTTCTTC. As protein: CASSQGPAGNEQFF. Together with reference TRBV7-2 and TRBJ2-1, the CDR3 gives the full variable domain: GAGVSQSPSNKVTEKGKDVELRCDPISGHTALYWYRQSLGQGLEFLIYFQGNSAPDKSGLPSDRFSAERTGGSVSTLTIQRTQQEDSAVYLCASSQGPAGNEQFFGPGTRLTVL.

This clone was seen only once. The J gene is TRBJ1-3, the V gene TRBV4-2; D may be TRBD1 (5 bases). There are 14 residues in the CDR3. Trimming took 4 bases from V and 2 from J, leaving 9 bases between them. Germline V gene data show CDR1 as LGHNA and CDR2 as YNFKEQ. The CDR3 DNA follows: TGTGCCAGCAGCCCGGGACTGACTGGAAACACCATATATTTT. Protein product: CASSPGLTGNTIYF.

The rearrangement joins TRBV25-1 to TRBJ1-1, with 7 nucleotides matching TRBD1. CDR1 is MGHDK and CDR2 is SYGVNS in the germline V gene. V shed 6 bases and J 0 bases; nucleotides not matched to a gene: 7. The CDR3 sequence is 15 residues long. This chain's CDR3 is CASREQGTVNTEAFF. Written as DNA, the CDR3 is TGTGCCAGCAGGGAGCAAGGGACAGTGAACACTGAAGCTTTCTTT.

The chain joins TRBV7-3 to TRBJ2-5; D is undetermined. This CDR3 is built from 13 residues. CDR1 and CDR2 (germline): SGHTA, FQGTGA. V lost 5 bases, J lost 3 bases, and 10 bases lay in between. The CDR3 sequence: CASSRTAKETQYF. In nucleotides, the CDR3 is TGTGCCAGCAGCAGAACAGCAAAAGAGACCCAGTACTTC.

The rearrangement joins TRBV15 to TRBJ1-1, with TRBD1 as a possible D gene (5 bases). Germline V gene sequence: CDR1 LNHNV, CDR2 YYDKDF (reference sequence). The CDR3 contains 15 residues. Trimming shortened V by 5 bases and J by 3 bases, and 16 bases separated the two germline ends. In DNA, the CDR3 is TGTGCCACCAGCCTCCAGACTGGCAGGGACACTGAAGCTTTCTTT. Protein: CATSLQTGRDTEAFF.

This chain links TRBV5-4 with TRBJ2-1; TRBD2 matches at 8 bases. J lost 4 bases, V lost 7 bases, and 7 bases had no gene match. The length of the CDR3 is 14 residues. The germline gives CDR1 SGHNT, CDR2 YYREEE (reference sequence). CDR3 nucleotide sequence: TGTGCCAGCTCGGGGGGGGCTGGTTACAATGAGCAGTTCTTC. Translation: CASSGGAGYNEQFF.

This clone was detected once. The rearrangement links TRBV30 to TRBJ1-1; D remains unclear. The V and J ends lost 1 base and 6 bases respectively, with 12 bases between them. Germline CDR1 reads GTSNPN; CDR2 reads SVGIG (reference sequence). This CDR3 has 13 amino acids. DNA for the CDR3: TGTGCCTGGAGTGAGGGAATTGGCTCTGAAGCTTTCTTT. Protein sequence: CAWSEGIGSEAFF.

This sequence joins TRBV28 and TRBJ1-4; D is perhaps TRBD1 (5 bases). Trimming shortened V by 10 bases and J by 8 bases, and 17 bases separated the two germline ends. The CDR3 sequence is 13 residues long. Germline CDR1 and CDR2: MDHEN and SYDVKM. DNA for the CDR3: TGTGCCACCAGGGACTGGCTACGGGAAAAACTGTTTTTT. Translating it yields CATRDWLREKLFF.

V usage is TRBV7-9 and J usage is TRBJ2-7, with D uncertain. From germline, CDR1 is SEHNR and CDR2 FQNEAQ (reference sequence). The CDR3 totals 13 residues. Trimming pared 4 bases from V and 2 bases from J, leaving 9 bases between. Written as DNA, the CDR3 is TGTGCCAGCAGCTCCGGGTTTACCTACGAGCAGTACTTC. As protein: CASSSGFTYEQYF. Drawing the rest from reference TRBV7-9 and TRBJ2-7, the complete variable domain is DTGVSQNPRHKITKRGQNVTFRCDPISEHNRLYWYRQTLGQGPEFLTYFQNEAQLEKSRLLSDRFSAERPKGSFSTLEIQRTEQGDSAMYLCASSSGFTYEQYFGPGTRLTVT.

The chain carries TRBV2 and TRBJ1-4, with D possibly TRBD1 on 5 matching bases. The CDR3 has 13 residues. With 4 bases removed from V and 6 bases from J, the gap between germline ends came to 9 bases. The germline CDR1 and CDR2 sequences are SNHLY and FYNNEI. This CDR3 is CASSGGEDEKLFF. The CDR3 nucleotides are TGTGCCAGCAGTGGAGGGGAGGATGAAAAACTGTTTTTT.

This sequence joins TRBV7-6 and TRBJ1-1; no definite D call. The CDR3 covers 11 residues. Trimming cost V 5 bases and J 5 bases, with 6 bases left between them. Germline V lookup: CDR1 SGHVS, CDR2 FNYEAQ. The CDR3 region has the DNA TGTGCCAGCAGCGCCGGGACTGAAGCTTTCTTT. Protein sequence: CASSAGTEAFF.

This clone is classed as medium-sized. The rearrangement uses TRBV6-1 and TRBJ2-2; 11 nucleotides line up with TRBD2. The CDR3 has 18 residues. V dropped 3 bases and J dropped 3; count of bases not matched to a gene: 9. From germline, CDR1 is MNHNS and CDR2 SASEGT. The chain's CDR3 is CASSDPVSGGAHTGELFF. The CDR3 DNA sequence: TGTGCCAGCAGTGACCCAGTTAGCGGGGGGGCCCACACCGGGGAGCTGTTTTTT.

This chain joins TRBV6-5 and TRBJ2-5; tentatively, D is TRBD1 or TRBD2 (6 bases each). V was trimmed by 6 bases and J by 4 bases, leaving 15 bases between them. Germline CDR1 reads MNHEY; CDR2 reads SVGAGI. The length of the CDR3 is 14 residues. The CDR3 spells CASRPPGAVETQYF. In DNA form, the CDR3 reads TGTGCCAGCAGGCCACCGGGGGCGGTAGAGACCCAGTACTTC.

The genes are TRBV7-9 and TRBJ1-2; 7 positions match TRBD1. CDR3 size: 12 residues. The germline gives CDR1 SEHNR, CDR2 FQNEAQ (reference sequence). Trimming removed 6 bases from V and 8 bases from J; junction bases left unmatched: 6. The CDR3 bases are TGTGCCAGCAGAAGGGACAGAATGGGCTACACCTTC. Translation: CASRRDRMGYTF.

The chain uses TRBV7-2 and TRBJ1-6; D possibly corresponds to TRBD1 (6 bases). The germline gives CDR1 SGHTA, CDR2 FQGNSA. The CDR3 extends over 18 amino acids. The ends were cut back, 0 bases at V and 0 bases at J, with 12 bases in the middle. The CDR3, as DNA: TGTGCCAGCAGCTTAGCAGTTGGACAGACCTCCTATAATTCACCCCTCCACTTT. This sequence encodes CASSLAVGQTSYNSPLHF.

The gene calls are TRBV5-1 and TRBJ1-3; D gene ambiguous. The V gene's germline CDR1 is SGHRS and CDR2 YFSETQ. This CDR3 region has 18 residues. V was trimmed by 0 bases and J by 4 bases, leaving 20 bases between them. CDR3 protein: CASSLAGIGVMSGNTIYF. Here the CDR3 DNA reads TGCGCCAGCAGCTTGGCCGGAATTGGGGTGATGTCGGGAAACACCATATATTTT.

The V gene is TRBV5-1, the J gene TRBJ1-1; possible D gene TRBD1, 5 bases. The V end was cut by 5 bases, the J end by 1 base, with 15 bases between. This CDR3 has 15 amino acids. The germline CDR1 and CDR2 sequences are SGHRS and YFSETQ. CDR3 coding DNA: TGCGCCAGCAGACTGGCAGGGAACCCGAACACTGAAGCTTTCTTT. It translates to CASRLAGNPNTEAFF. The entire variable domain, with the rest obtained from reference TRBV5-1 and TRBJ1-1, is as follows: KAGVTQTPRYLIKTRGQQVTLSCSPISGHRSVSWYQQTPGQGLQFLFEYFSETQRNKGNFPGRFSGRQFSNSRSEMNVSTLELGDSALYLCASRLAGNPNTEAFFGQGTRLTVV.

The J gene is TRBJ2-7, the V gene TRBV18; maybe TRBD1 (8 bases). V was shortened by 4 bases and J by 5 bases, with 18 bases between the two germline ends. The germline gives CDR1 KGHSH, CDR2 LQKENI. There are 15 residues in the CDR3. This chain's CDR3 is CASSLTQGGTDEQYF. In nucleotides, the CDR3 is TGTGCCAGCTCACTTACACAGGGGGGGACCGACGAGCAGTACTTC.

CDR3 region: CASSPPGMGSYNEQFF. CDR3 nucleotide sequence: TGCGCCAGCAGCCCCCCCGGGATGGGCTCCTACAATGAGCAGTTCTTC. The chain combines TRBV5-1 with TRBJ2-1; D might be TRBD2 (5 bases). V lost 4 bases to trimming and J lost 0 bases, with 14 bases between them. Per germline, CDR1 SGHRS and CDR2 YFSETQ. The CDR3 runs to 16 residues.

The chain combines TRBV5-1 with TRBJ2-7; D may be TRBD2 (5 bases). The CDR3 length is 15 residues. CDR1 is SGHRS and CDR2 is YFSETQ in the germline V gene. V was clipped by 0 bases and J by 9 bases, with 19 bases between them. The CDR3 sequence: CASSLALIGESVQYF. The CDR3 DNA is TGCGCCAGCAGCTTGGCTCTCATCGGGGAGTCAGTGCAGTACTTC.

J is TRBJ2-7 and V is TRBV19; 9 positions match TRBD1. Germline values: CDR1 LNHDA, CDR2 SQIVND (reference sequence). Trimming removed 4 bases from V and 5 bases from J; junction bases left unmatched: 6. The length of the CDR3 is 14 residues. The CDR3 protein is CASSKGQGGNEQYF. CDR3 nucleotides: TGTGCCAGTAGTAAGGGACAGGGTGGAAACGAGCAGTACTTC.

The rearrangement uses TRBV7-3 and TRBJ2-3; D is ambiguous. Germline V gene data show CDR1 as SGHTA and CDR2 as FQGTGA. The ends were cut back, 3 bases at V and 2 bases at J, with 9 bases in the middle. This CDR3 has 14 residues. CDR3 nucleotides: TGTGCCAGCAGCTTCCAGACACACACAGATACGCAGTATTTT. Protein: CASSFQTHTDTQYF.

The chain employs TRBV19 and TRBJ1-5; D possibly corresponds to TRBD1 (5 bases). V was shortened by 1 base and J by 2 bases, with 9 bases between the two germline ends. There are 15 residues in the CDR3. The germline V gene encodes CDR1 LNHDA and CDR2 SQIVND (reference sequence). The CDR3 reads CASSIGGERNQPQHF. The DNA of the CDR3 is TGTGCCAGTAGTATAGGAGGGGAACGCAATCAGCCCCAGCATTTT.

This clone was found once. J is TRBJ1-1 and V is TRBV7-9; maybe TRBD1 (6 bases). CDR3 length: 17 amino acids. Deletions cut 4 bases from V and 0 bases from J, with 18 bases between. Per the germline V gene, CDR1 is SEHNR and CDR2 is FQNEAQ (reference sequence). The CDR3, as DNA: TGTGCCAGCAGCTCAAGGGGGTCTATCCTCATGAACACTGAAGCTTTCTTT. It codes for CASSSRGSILMNTEAFF.